Sequencing of this T cell receptor (beta chain) was carried out in a study of T cells in Graves' hyperthyroidism and ophthalmopathy. From germline, CDR1 is MNHNS and CDR2 SASEGT. The CDR3 contains 12 residues. V was cut by 6 bases and J by 3 bases, with 9 bases left in between. This clonotype has ten or more counts. TCR beta CDR3 region amplification was performed from RNA transcripts. A set of HTBI primers served as the primers for a first-round RT-PCR of the TCR CDR3. TCRdb used MiXCR to reprocess the multiplex PCR reads, holding one entry per CDR3 protein. The table lists around 520,000 distinct CDR3 sequences, approximately 25% of them singletons, with around 10% in the top ten.

The sample was blood. The chain couples TRBV6-1 to TRBJ2-7; TRBD1 or TRBD2 may be the D gene (5 bases each). The source of this sequence is a woman in her twenties or thirties with Graves' ophthalmopathy. This chain's CDR3 is CASRVGVYEQYF. CDR3 nucleotide sequence: TGTGCCAGCAGGGTGGGGGTCTACGAGCAGTACTTC.